This T cell receptor beta chain is drawn from a study of shared clonotypes between healthy human individuals (dated by TCRdb to the early 2020s). Turning to the overall study: The cohort comprised a couple of women and a few men aged 18 to 49 years. To estimate repertoire size and how much clonotype sharing occurs between individuals, the study deeply sequenced the blood TCR repertoires of roughly 5 healthy adults. Libraries were prepared and TCR repertoires were sequenced by different laboratories using diverse techniques, in order to increase sequencing depth and limit assay-specific biases. Between about 0.8 and 9 billion PBMCs per donor were obtained by leukapheresis. For each donor, CD4 naive and CD4 memory were each given three plates, CD8 naive was given two plates, and CD8 memory was given one plate. On the study overall, not on this receptor specifically: Naive subsets generally had larger estimated clonotype richness than memory subsets did. Higher generation probabilities were observed for clonotypes shared by all four sorted-subset donors than for non-shared clonotypes. Sampling was restricted to blood, and TCR repertoires in tissue are likely to differ from TCR repertoires in blood. The small number of donors limited the genetic and exposure-history diversity represented. When a handful of donors were compared, the shared fraction of clonotypes was roughly 4.8% for naive CD4, about 4% for naive CD8, 2% to 2.5% for memory CD4, and 0.4% for memory CD8. Incomplete sequencing was indicated by rarefaction of sorted-subset datasets, despite the large sequencing depth. Based on pairwise subsampling, the degree of clonotype sharing among donors was expected to be affected by sequencing depth.

The donors were healthy, HIV-negative adults with no recently reported acute infections or vaccinations. Every donor was a Caucasian adult living in Nashville, Tennessee, USA. Magnetic negative selection was used to enrich CD4+ T cells, after which naive cells were positively selected on CD45RA and the negative fraction became the memory subset. Blood was collected by leukapheresis, and PBMCs were isolated by Ficoll-Histopaque density gradient centrifugation and then cryopreserved in liquid nitrogen vapor phase. Analytical flow cytometry was used to check the purity and quantity of each magnetically sorted T cell population. Genomic DNA was isolated from each sorted fraction and quantified by UV absorbance on a Nanodrop 2000c. Using the deep immunoSEQ assay, TCR CDR3 regions were amplified from genomic DNA by multiplex PCR. Genomic DNA extracted from each cell subset was distributed evenly over all wells of several immunoSEQ 96-well plates, and each plate served as one replicate. For sorted subsets, about 200 ng genomic DNA, equal to tens of thousands of T cell genomes, was loaded into each replicate PCR. Purified libraries were quantified with a Qubit 3.0 fluorometer, sized on a Bioanalyzer 2100, and re-quantified with the KAPA Library Quantification kit. Every immunoSEQ 96-well plate was sequenced on a dedicated single-read 150-cycle Illumina NextSeq 550 flow cell. In the authors' own workflow: The immunoSEQ output contained only junctional sequences without quality scores, so filtering could not match that applied to full-length reads. To assign V/J genes and CDR3, sequences were annotated using PyIR, a Python wrapper for IgBLAST v1.9, with IMGT germline references. Reads with weak V/J assignments (E-value above 1e-6), missing CDR3, stop codons, out-of-frame junctions, or ambiguous translated residues were removed. V3J clonotypes were defined as sequences sharing the same inferred V gene, J gene, and CDR3 amino acid sequence. Percentage overlap between repertoires was calculated by dividing the number of shared unique clonotypes by the size of the smaller repertoire. Repertoire richness was assessed with RTK rarefaction, the Chao1 estimator, and Recon v2.1 estimates of unobserved clonotypes. Generation probabilities were computed with OLGA for all TCRbeta clonotypes obtained by the gDNA method from several donors. TCRdb holds this immuneACCESS table with in-frame rearrangements only. Some clones are missing; in checked studies, unresolved V genes explain under half, and the rest has no known cause. The V and J calls and clone size are taken from that table; D and trimming were inferred from the DNA. The sample table holds millions of clones, of which around nine tenths were seen once. Roughly 0.15% of the sample comes from the top ten.

From a lookup of the germline V gene, CDR1 and CDR2 are SGHTA and FQGNSA. Trimming takes 0 bases off V and 4 bases off J; junction bases not matched to a gene: 6. The CDR3 measures 16 amino acids from cysteine to phenylalanine. Only the CDR3 DNA stays, 48 bases, in frame from base 1. Worth noting for this clone: This clone's antigen is unknown. The sample holds no much larger clone one base away, and base qualities are not on file.

The chain employs TRBV7-2 and TRBJ1-2, and 9 junctional nucleotides match TRBD1. The receptor's source is a man aged 18 to 30 in good health. Sequenced material: naive CD4+ T cells sorted from blood. In light of the paper, this sample's cell subset or site label describes: CD45RA+ positively selected. The CDR3 loop reads CASSLAGQGSAYGYTF. Read as DNA, the sequence is TGTGCCAGCAGCTTAGCCGGACAGGGGTCGGCCTATGGCTACACCTTC.